This TCR beta chain stems from a study of blood T cells in healthy people across ages. General study findings and limits: Correlation between TCR beta diversity and naive T cell percentage was strong.

The second PCR ran about 6 to 11 cycles with a sample-barcoded 5' primer and J-beta primers. Unique molecular identifiers of 12 random nucleotides labeled each cDNA. TCRdb ran MiXCR on the 5' RACE reads and lists one entry per CDR3 protein. The table lists about 600,000 distinct CDR3 sequences, roughly 43% of them singletons. Germline V gene data show CDR1 as SGDLS and CDR2 as YYNGEE. V lost 2 bases, J lost 6 bases, and 11 bases lay in between. The CDR3 loop spans 13 amino acids. As concerns this clonotype: Its specificity is not known.

Sequenced sample: blood. The receptor's source is an elderly man in good health. The J gene is TRBJ1-2, the V gene TRBV9; D is unclear. The chain's CDR3 is CASSVFNSHGYTF. The CDR3, as DNA: TGTGCCAGCAGCGTCTTCAACAGCCATGGCTACACCTTC.